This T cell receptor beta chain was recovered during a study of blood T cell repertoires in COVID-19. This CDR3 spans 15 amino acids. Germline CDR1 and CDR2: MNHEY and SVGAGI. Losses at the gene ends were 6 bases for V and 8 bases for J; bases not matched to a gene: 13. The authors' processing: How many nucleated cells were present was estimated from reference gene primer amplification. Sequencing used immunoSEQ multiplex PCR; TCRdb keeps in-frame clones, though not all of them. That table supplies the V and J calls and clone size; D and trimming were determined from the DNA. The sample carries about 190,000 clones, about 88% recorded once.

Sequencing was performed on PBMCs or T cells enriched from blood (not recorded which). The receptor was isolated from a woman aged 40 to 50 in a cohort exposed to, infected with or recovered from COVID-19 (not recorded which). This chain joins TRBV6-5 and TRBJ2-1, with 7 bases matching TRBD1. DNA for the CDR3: TGTGCCAGCAGCCTAGACACAGGGGAAGGAGATGAGCAGTTCTTC. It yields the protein CASSLDTGEGDEQFF.